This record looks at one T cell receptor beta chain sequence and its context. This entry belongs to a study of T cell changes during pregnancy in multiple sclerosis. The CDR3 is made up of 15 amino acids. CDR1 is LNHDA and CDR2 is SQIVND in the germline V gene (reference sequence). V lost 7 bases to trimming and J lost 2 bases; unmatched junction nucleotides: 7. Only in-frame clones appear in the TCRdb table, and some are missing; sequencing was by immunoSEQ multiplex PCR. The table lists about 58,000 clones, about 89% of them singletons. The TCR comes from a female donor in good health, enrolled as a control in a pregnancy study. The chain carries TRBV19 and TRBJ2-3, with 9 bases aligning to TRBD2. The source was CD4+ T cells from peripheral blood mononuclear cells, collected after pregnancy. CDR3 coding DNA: TGTGCCAGTATGCGGCGGGGGGGCCTCACAGATACGCAGTATTTT. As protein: CASMRRGGLTDTQYF.